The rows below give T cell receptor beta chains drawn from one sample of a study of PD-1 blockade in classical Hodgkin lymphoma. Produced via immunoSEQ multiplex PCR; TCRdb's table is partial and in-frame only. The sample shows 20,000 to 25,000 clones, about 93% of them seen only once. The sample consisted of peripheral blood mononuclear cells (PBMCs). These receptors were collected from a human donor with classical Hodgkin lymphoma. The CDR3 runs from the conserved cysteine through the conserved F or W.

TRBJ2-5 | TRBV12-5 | CASGLYSLTETQYF
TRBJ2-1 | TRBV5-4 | CASSSGGGYNEQFF
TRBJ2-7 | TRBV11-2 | CASSLGYRGYEQYF
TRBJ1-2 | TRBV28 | CASRPTENYGYTF
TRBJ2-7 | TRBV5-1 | CASSPGTADYEQYF
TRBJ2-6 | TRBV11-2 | CASSAGGSGANVLTF
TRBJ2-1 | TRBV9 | CASSVAPGAYNEQFF
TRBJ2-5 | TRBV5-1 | CASSHPQETQYF
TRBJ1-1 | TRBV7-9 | CASSNRGGGNTEAFF
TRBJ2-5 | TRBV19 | CASSTDNRAETQYF
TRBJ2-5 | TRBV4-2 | CASSQDTSGRSYQETQYF
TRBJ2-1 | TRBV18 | CASSPPQGAFNEQFF
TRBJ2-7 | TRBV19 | CASSIGFRAGYEQYF
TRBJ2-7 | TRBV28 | CASTGTPSYEQYF
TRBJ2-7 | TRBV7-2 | CASSAQDFSYEQYF
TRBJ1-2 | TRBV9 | CASSVGPPNGYTF